A single sample is the source of the 21 T cell receptor beta chains below, sequenced in a study of T-cell reconstitution after alpha-beta-depleted transplantation in children (dated by TCRdb to the mid-2010s). Receptor libraries were prepared by PCR. Sequenced on an Illumina HiSeq 2500. To normalize quantification of the TCRbeta repertoire, the TCR libraries were built with molecular barcoding that relied on unique molecular identifiers. In-frame beta chains were kept once TCRdb had trimmed the public reads at Q25 with fastp and called clones with MiXCR. A single entry per CDR3 protein holds the most common genes and DNA from its merged rows. In this sample the table shows 450,000 to 600,000 distinct CDR3 sequences, roughly 10% of which occur a single time. Of the sample, around 2% falls within the top ten clones. Interpreted using the paper, the treatment or condition label stands for: allogeneic hematopoietic cell transplantation with graft depleted of TCRalphabeta T cells and CD19 B cells.

Sequences were derived from PBMCs, sampled before TCRalphabeta/CD19-depleted stem cell transplant. These receptor sequences come from a child younger than 10 with inherited bone marrow failure, due to receive a stem cell transplant.

This clonotype was seen only a few times. This chain uses TRBV20-1 with TRBJ2-7, with 11 bases lining up with TRBD1. Per the germline V gene, CDR1 is DFQATT and CDR2 is SNEGSKA (reference sequence). Germline trimming cut 5 bases from V and 6 bases from J; bases unmatched to any gene: 9. The CDR3 covers 14 residues. In DNA, the CDR3 is TGCAGTGCTGATCCGGGACAGGGGGACCGCGAGCAGTACTTC. Protein product: CSADPGQGDREQYF.

V usage is TRBV12-3 or TRBV12-4 and J usage is TRBJ2-2; 7 bases are shared with TRBD2. Germline trimming cut 6 bases from V and 1 base from J; bases unmatched to any gene: 11. The CDR3 contains 17 residues. The DNA for the CDR3 is TGTGCCAGCAGGCAGTCCGGGGGAGGGTGGAACACCGGGGAGCTGTTTTTT. Translation: CASRQSGGGWNTGELFF.

This clonotype was seen a few times. CDR3 DNA: TGTGCCAGCAGCTTAGATTCGACAGGTCAGGGGGAAAAACTGTTTTTT. Its protein product is CASSLDSTGQGEKLFF. The chain recombines TRBV7-2 with TRBJ1-4; D perhaps matches TRBD1 (6 bases). CDR1 SGHTA and CDR2 FQGNSA come from the germline V gene. CDR3 length equals 16 residues. V was shortened by 1 base and J by 8 bases, with 17 bases between the two germline ends.

This clonotype was counted many times. CDR3 nucleotide sequence: TGCAGCGTTTATTCGTCCTACAATGAGCAGTTCTTC. It translates to CSVYSSYNEQFF. This chain joins TRBV29-1 and TRBJ2-1; D gene uncertain. Trimming left V 5 bases short and J 1 base short, with 6 bases between. Germline CDR1 and CDR2: SQVTM and ANQGSEA. The CDR3 has 12 residues.

This sequence joins TRBV7-9 and TRBJ2-1; 8 bases fit TRBD1. Losses at the gene ends were 5 bases for V and 0 bases for J; bases not matched to a gene: 15. The CDR3 contains 19 residues. Per germline, CDR1 SEHNR and CDR2 FQNEAQ (reference sequence). The CDR3 spells CASSLPPGQAARSYNEQFF. CDR3 nucleotides: TGTGCCAGCAGCCTACCCCCGGGACAGGCGGCTCGCTCCTACAATGAGCAGTTCTTC.

This clonotype was observed many times. CDR3 loop: CASSFRGRGVGNTGELFF. DNA for the CDR3: TGTGCCAGCAGCTTCCGCGGCAGGGGCGTCGGGAACACCGGGGAGCTGTTTTTT. The rearrangement links TRBV5-8 to TRBJ2-2; possible D gene TRBD1, 6 bases. Germline loops: CDR1 SGHTS, CDR2 YDEGEE. Trimming stripped 2 bases from V and 1 base from J, with 18 bases between. The CDR3 length is 18 residues.

This clonotype was detected many times. This chain joins TRBV27 and TRBJ1-1; unclear D gene. Germline V CDR1 and CDR2: MNHEY, SMNVEV (reference sequence). CDR3 length equals 11 residues. Trimming shortened V by 7 bases and J by 4 bases, and 7 bases separated the two germline ends. DNA of the CDR3: TGTGCCAGCATTCGAGGCACTGAAGCTTTCTTT. Translated, it gives CASIRGTEAFF.

This clonotype was detected a few times. The CDR3, as DNA: TGTGCCAGCAGTCCGCTGGACAGGCGCACAGATACGCAGTATTTT. Its translation is CASSPLDRRTDTQYF. The chain uses TRBV27 and TRBJ2-3; 7 bases map to TRBD1. Per germline, CDR1 MNHEY and CDR2 SMNVEV (reference sequence). Trimming took 5 bases from V and 1 from J; bases not matched to a gene: 6. CDR3 length: 15 amino acids.

This clonotype was counted many times. The chain carries TRBV6-2 or TRBV6-3 and TRBJ1-1, with D perhaps matching TRBD1 (6 bases). Trimming took off 9 bases at V and 4 bases at J, with 15 bases between the two ends. The CDR3 has 13 amino acids. Germline-derived CDR1 and CDR2 are MNHEY and SVGEGT. The DNA of the CDR3 is TGTGCCAGTTTAGATAAGGGGGGCACTGAAGCTTTCTTT. Residues: CASLDKGGTEAFF.

This clonotype was detected ten times or more. The V call is TRBV4-1, the J call TRBJ1-1; TRBD1 might be the D (5 bases). Germline V gives CDR1 MGHRA, CDR2 YSYEKL. V was clipped by 0 bases and J by 6 bases, with 20 bases between them. This CDR3 has 17 residues. The CDR3 loop is CASSQDLRVRVRAEAFF. The CDR3 DNA follows: TGCGCCAGCAGCCAAGATTTGAGGGTCAGGGTTAGGGCTGAAGCTTTCTTT.

This clonotype has ten or more counts. The rearrangement joins TRBV27 to TRBJ2-5; possibly TRBD1 for D (6 bases). CDR3 length: 15 amino acids. Per the germline V gene, CDR1 is MNHEY and CDR2 is SMNVEV (reference sequence). V was trimmed by 4 bases and J by 7 bases, leaving 19 bases between them. CDR3 nucleotides: TGTGCCAGCAGTTCCCCCGGACAGCCGAGGTGGACCCAGTACTTC. Translated, it gives CASSSPGQPRWTQYF.

The J gene is TRBJ2-7, the V gene TRBV6-2 or TRBV6-3; D unclear. The length of the CDR3 is 13 residues. CDR1 is MNHEY, CDR2 SVGEGT, per germline. The ends were cut back, 6 bases at V and 1 base at J, with 10 bases in the middle. The CDR3 spells CASSVLKSYEQYF. For the CDR3, the DNA is TGTGCCAGCAGCGTACTCAAGTCCTACGAGCAGTACTTC.

This clonotype appeared many times. V gene TRBV6-1 combines with J gene TRBJ2-7; weak D call: TRBD2 (6 bases). Trimming shortened V by 7 bases and J by 3 bases, and 10 bases separated the two germline ends. Germline CDR1 reads MNHNS; CDR2 reads SASEGT. The CDR3 loop spans 12 amino acids. Here the CDR3 reads CASKTGVYEQYF. The CDR3 DNA is TGTGCCAGCAAGACGGGAGTCTACGAGCAGTACTTC.

Remarks on this clonotype: With a much larger clone just one base away, this may be a read error. The rearrangement joins TRBV7-2 to TRBJ2-1, with TRBD1 as a possible D gene (5 bases). The CDR3 is 14 amino acids. From germline, CDR1 is SGHTA and CDR2 FQGNSA. The CDR3 loop reads CASSLVMADNDQFF. CDR3 nucleotides: TGTGCCAGCAGCTTAGTCATGGCGGACAATGACCAGTTCTTC.

This clonotype was found many times. This chain joins TRBV27 and TRBJ2-7; 9 bases line up with TRBD2. The CDR3 consists of 14 residues. Germline V gives CDR1 MNHEY, CDR2 SMNVEV (reference sequence). Germline trimming cut 3 bases from V and 5 bases from J; bases unmatched to any gene: 5. CDR3 DNA: TGTGCCAGCAGTTTCGGGACTAGCAGCGACGAGCAGTACTTC. Encoded protein: CASSFGTSSDEQYF.

This clonotype turned up a few times. CDR3 region: CASSPYAGSYNEQFF. Written as DNA, the CDR3 is TGTGCCAGCTCACCATATGCGGGATCCTACAATGAGCAGTTCTTC. The chain recombines TRBV18 with TRBJ2-1; D is possibly TRBD2 (6 bases). The V gene's germline CDR1 is KGHSH and CDR2 LQKENI. V lost 2 bases to trimming and J lost 1 base, with 9 bases between them. This CDR3 has 15 residues.

This clonotype was seen more than once but under ten times. The chain joins TRBV6-1 to TRBJ1-2; 7 nucleotides agree with TRBD1. From germline, CDR1 is MNHNS and CDR2 SASEGT. The CDR3 runs to 14 residues. The junction had 6 bases not matched to a gene; V was cut back by 6 bases and J by 2 bases. The CDR3 nucleotides are TGTGCCAGCAGGCGGACAGGAGAGAACTATGGCTACACCTTC. Encoded protein: CASRRTGENYGYTF.

Turning to this clonotype: Since a much larger clone is just one base distant, this may be a read error. The chain links TRBV6-1 to TRBJ2-1, with 8 bases lining up with TRBD2. CDR1 and CDR2 (germline): MNHNS, SASEGT. The ends lost 4 bases at V and 4 bases at J; junction bases unmatched: 9. CDR3 size: 16 residues. CDR3 sequence: CASSATTSGGYNEQFF. The CDR3 bases are TGTGCCAGCAGTGCGACTACTAGCGGAGGATACAATGAGCAGTTCTTC.

The chain is built from TRBV12-3 or TRBV12-4 and TRBJ2-6; D unresolved. The CDR3 runs 19 residues. V was clipped by 3 bases and J by 0 bases, with 18 bases between them. The CDR3 loop reads CASSLYPAKRSSGANVLTF. CDR3 nucleotides: TGTGCCAGCAGTTTGTATCCAGCCAAAAGAAGCTCTGGGGCCAACGTCCTGACTTTC.

This clonotype was detected a few times. V and J are TRBV5-5 and TRBJ2-2; D might be TRBD1 or TRBD2, each matching 6 bases. V gave up 4 bases and J gave up 4 bases, with 11 bases separating them. The CDR3 contains 14 residues. Germline CDR1 SGHKS, CDR2 YYEKEE (reference sequence). The CDR3 reads CASSAGHVTGELFF. The DNA of the CDR3 is TGTGCCAGCAGCGCGGGACACGTCACCGGGGAGCTGTTTTTT.

Ten or more counts support this clonotype. The CDR3 DNA sequence: TGCAGTGCTAGAGTATTTGTCGGGACCACAGATACGCAGTATTTT. Translated: CSARVFVGTTDTQYF. The chain links TRBV20-1 to TRBJ2-3; possibly TRBD1 or TRBD2 for D (5 bases each). This CDR3 has 15 amino acids. Germline CDR1 DFQATT, CDR2 SNEGSKA (reference sequence). V was cut by 1 base and J by 2 bases, with 13 bases left in between.